These 19 T cell receptor beta chains came from one sample sequenced in a study of T cell responses to AZD1222 COVID-19 vaccine. TCRdb keeps only in-frame clones here, not all; method: immunoSEQ multiplex PCR. The sample lists approximately 140,000 clones; around 90% were seen once. The source material was peripheral blood, sampled 28 days after the second AZD1222 dose. Receptor source: an adult who received the AZD1222 COVID-19 vaccine.

The chain has TRBV10-3 and TRBJ1-4; TRBD1 agrees at 11 bases. The length of the CDR3 is 14 residues. Per germline, CDR1 ENHRY and CDR2 SYGVKD. Germline trimming cut 2 bases from V and 8 bases from J; bases unmatched to any gene: 1. DNA for the CDR3: TGTGCCATCAGTGAGGGACAGGGGGCCGAAAAACTGTTTTTT. Its protein product is CAISEGQGAEKLFF.

The chain uses TRBV6-2 or TRBV6-3 and TRBJ2-1; the D gene is possibly TRBD2 (5 bases). Germline V gene sequence: CDR1 MNHEY, CDR2 SVGEGT. The CDR3 covers 12 residues. V was cut by 4 bases and J by 8 bases, with 9 bases left in between. CDR3 sequence (DNA): TGTGCCAGCAGTTCCCTAGCCTATGAGCAGTTCTTC. Translated: CASSSLAYEQFF.

This clone was recorded once. The chain recombines TRBV5-5 with TRBJ1-3; D remains ambiguous. The germline gives CDR1 SGHKS, CDR2 YYEKEE (reference sequence). V lost 0 bases and J lost 7, with 8 bases in between. The CDR3 has 13 residues. The CDR3 sequence: CASSLEQWNTIYF. The DNA for the CDR3 is TGTGCCAGCAGCTTGGAACAGTGGAACACCATATATTTT.

This clone was detected only once. The rearrangement uses TRBV6-2 or TRBV6-3 and TRBJ2-7; 10 bases match TRBD1. The CDR3 loop spans 15 amino acids. Losses at the gene ends were 5 bases for V and 3 bases for J; bases not matched to a gene: 7. Germline values: CDR1 MNHEY, CDR2 SVGEGT. Written as DNA, the CDR3 is TGTGCCAGCAGTGGGGCCGGGACAGGGGACTACGAGCAGTACTTC. Amino acid sequence: CASSGAGTGDYEQYF.

Note on this clone: The same CDR3 also results from other DNA sequences found in this sample. This chain uses TRBV12-3 or TRBV12-4 with TRBJ2-7; weak D call: TRBD1 (6 bases). This CDR3 region has 13 residues. V lost 3 bases, J lost 2 bases, and 8 bases lay in between. This chain's CDR3 is CASSFRGPYEQYF. The CDR3 DNA reads as TGTGCCAGCAGTTTCAGGGGACCCTACGAGCAGTACTTC.

This sequence joins TRBV7-3 and TRBJ2-3; D is tentatively TRBD1 or TRBD2 (7 bases each). Trimming left V 0 bases short and J 4 bases short, with 14 bases between. The CDR3 is made up of 16 amino acids. CDR1 and CDR2 (germline): SGHTA, FQGTGA. This CDR3 is CASSLTGRGGSDTQYF. The CDR3, as DNA: TGTGCCAGCAGCTTAACTGGCAGGGGGGGCTCAGATACGCAGTATTTT. Full variable domain (remainder filled in from reference TRBV7-3 and TRBJ2-3): GAGVSQTPSNKVTEKGKYVELRCDPISGHTALYWYRQSLGQGPEFLIYFQGTGAADDSGLPNDRFFAVRPEGSVSTLKIQRTERGDSAVYLCASSLTGRGGSDTQYFGPGTRLTVL.

The chain recombines TRBV7-2 with TRBJ2-2, with D possibly matching TRBD1 (5 bases). The CDR3 extends over 15 amino acids. Germline loops: CDR1 SGHTA, CDR2 FQGNSA. The germline V and J ends were trimmed by 2 bases and 1 base, with 8 bases remaining between them. The CDR3 spells CASSLIGVNTGELFF. The CDR3 coding sequence is TGTGCCAGCAGCTTAATAGGGGTGAACACCGGGGAGCTGTTTTTT.

This chain uses TRBV7-2 with TRBJ1-5, with 7 bases identical to TRBD1. The CDR3 runs to 13 residues. The germline V gene has CDR1 SGHTA and CDR2 FQGNSA. The junction had 0 bases not matched to a gene; V was cut back by 6 bases and J by 1 base. The CDR3 region has the DNA TGTGCCAGCAGGGGACAGAGCAATCAGCCCCAGCATTTT. Residues: CASRGQSNQPQHF.

This clone was recorded once. The rearrangement joins TRBV7-2 to TRBJ1-3; 8 bases are shared with TRBD1. V lost 0 bases, J lost 7 bases, and 5 bases stayed unmatched. Germline V gene sequence: CDR1 SGHTA, CDR2 FQGNSA. This CDR3 contains 15 residues. CDR3 sequence reads: CASSLAAGGTNTIYF. Here the CDR3 DNA reads TGTGCCAGCAGCTTAGCGGCAGGGGGCACGAACACCATATATTTT.

This clone was detected only once. The J gene is TRBJ2-5, the V gene TRBV18, with unresolved D. Trimming pared 6 bases from V and 2 bases from J, leaving 10 bases between. CDR3 size: 13 residues. Looked up from germline, CDR1 is KGHSH and CDR2 is LQKENI. The CDR3 spells CASSPTLQETQYF. In DNA, the CDR3 is TGTGCCAGCTCCCCGACTCTACAAGAGACCCAGTACTTC.

The rearrangement uses TRBV7-9 and TRBJ2-2, with D uncertain. The V end lost 7 bases, the J end lost 0 bases, and 9 bases lay between the germline ends. Germline V gene lookup returns CDR1 SEHNR and CDR2 FQNEAQ (reference sequence). CDR3 length: 14 residues. The CDR3 is CASMRTTNTGELFF. CDR3 coding DNA: TGTGCCAGCATGCGAACGACGAACACCGGGGAGCTGTTTTTT.

The genes are TRBV24-1 and TRBJ2-6; D may match TRBD1 or TRBD2 (5 bases each). Germline-derived CDR1 and CDR2 are KGHDR and SFDVKD. This CDR3 has 19 amino acids. The V end was cut by 3 bases, the J end by 0 bases, with 17 bases between. The CDR3 nucleotides are TGTGCCACCAGTGATCCCTCCGGGACGGTAACCTCTGGGGCCAACGTCCTGACTTTC. This gives the protein CATSDPSGTVTSGANVLTF.

J is TRBJ1-2 and V is TRBV10-3; 8 nucleotides agree with TRBD1. This CDR3 is built from 14 residues. Germline lookup yields CDR1 ENHRY and CDR2 SYGVKD. The junction had 3 bases not matched to a gene; V was cut back by 2 bases and J by 4 bases. CDR3 DNA sequence: TGTGCCATCAGTGAGGACAGGGGAGGCTATGGCTACACCTTC. This translates into CAISEDRGGYGYTF.

The rearrangement joins TRBV7-9 to TRBJ2-2; D call uncertain. CDR3 size: 14 residues. In germline, CDR1 is SEHNR, CDR2 FQNEAQ (reference sequence). V was trimmed by 7 bases and J by 5 bases, leaving 14 bases between them. In DNA, the CDR3 is TGTGCCAGCACCCCTACGAGTCGGACCGGGGAGCTGTTTTTT. Its protein product is CASTPTSRTGELFF.

Here the CDR3 DNA reads TGCGCCAGCAGCCCGACAGGGCTTGTTGAAGAAAAACTGTTTTTT. This translates into CASSPTGLVEEKLFF. The rearrangement links TRBV5-1 to TRBJ1-4; TRBD1 aligns across 7 bases. Per the germline V gene, CDR1 is SGHRS and CDR2 is YFSETQ. CDR3 length: 15 amino acids. The V gene end was trimmed by 4 bases and the J gene end by 8 bases; junction bases not matched to a gene: 11.

V is TRBV7-3 and J is TRBJ2-3; 8 bases match TRBD2. The CDR3 contains 15 residues. V lost 5 bases and J lost 4; bases outside the gene matches: 8. Per germline, CDR1 SGHTA and CDR2 FQGTGA. Here the CDR3 reads CASSLSGKVADTQYF. The CDR3 DNA reads as TGTGCCAGCAGCCTTAGCGGGAAGGTCGCAGATACGCAGTATTTT.

The chain combines TRBV5-4 with TRBJ1-5; D gene ambiguous. This CDR3 contains 13 residues. In germline, CDR1 is SGHNT, CDR2 YYREEE (reference sequence). Trimming cost V 0 bases and J 4 bases, with 5 bases left between them. Here the CDR3 reads CASSLDSNQPQHF. CDR3 in DNA: TGTGCCAGCAGCTTGGACAGTAATCAGCCCCAGCATTTT. Full variable domain (outside the CDR3, taken from reference TRBV5-4 and TRBJ1-5): ETGVTQSPTHLIKTRGQQVTLRCSSQSGHNTVSWYQQALGQGPQFIFQYYREEENGRGNFPPRFSGLQFPNYSSELNVNALELDDSALYLCASSLDSNQPQHFGDGTRLSIL.

The V gene is TRBV10-3, the J gene TRBJ1-6, with D tentatively TRBD1 (6 bases). CDR1 is ENHRY and CDR2 is SYGVKD in the germline V gene. Trimming shortened V by 2 bases and J by 6 bases, and 14 bases separated the two germline ends. This CDR3 has 16 amino acids. Here the CDR3 DNA reads TGTGCCATCAGTGAGAACCTCGGAGGGGGTAATTCACCCCTCCACTTT. Translation gives CAISENLGGGNSPLHF.

The genes are TRBV11-2 and TRBJ1-5, with unresolved D. The germline V gene has CDR1 SGHAT and CDR2 FQNNGV. This CDR3 has 15 amino acids. With 0 bases removed from V and 3 bases from J, the gap between germline ends came to 9 bases. In DNA form, the CDR3 reads TGTGCCAGCAGCTTAGATCTCCGGATCAATCAGCCCCAGCATTTT. It specifies CASSLDLRINQPQHF.